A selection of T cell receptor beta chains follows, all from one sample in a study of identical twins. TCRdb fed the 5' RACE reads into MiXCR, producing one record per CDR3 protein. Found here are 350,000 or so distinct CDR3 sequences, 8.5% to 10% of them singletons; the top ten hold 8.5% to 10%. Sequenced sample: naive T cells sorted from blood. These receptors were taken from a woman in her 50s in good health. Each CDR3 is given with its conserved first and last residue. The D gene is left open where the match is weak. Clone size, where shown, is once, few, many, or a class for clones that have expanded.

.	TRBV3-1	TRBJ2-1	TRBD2	TGTGCCAGCAGCTGGGGGGCTAGCGGGCGCCCTAGCTCCTACGATGAGCAGTTCTTC	CASSWGASGRPSSYDEQFF
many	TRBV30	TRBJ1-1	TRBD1	TGTGCCTGGAGTGGGGACAGGGGGCGGGGAGCCGAAGCTTTCTTT	CAWSGDRGRGAEAFF
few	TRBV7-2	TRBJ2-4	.	TGTGCCAGCAGCCCGCTTGGAGGGGCAAACATTCAGTACTTC	CASSPLGGANIQYF
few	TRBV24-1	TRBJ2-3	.	TGTGCCACCAGTGCGCGAGACGTCACAGATACGCAGTATTTT	CATSARDVTDTQYF
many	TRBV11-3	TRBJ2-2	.	TGTGCCAGCAGCTTAAATTTACGGGAAGCCTCCGGGGAGCTGTTTTTT	CASSLNLREASGELFF
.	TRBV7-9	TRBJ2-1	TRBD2	TGTGCCAGCGCCCCGGCAGCGGGACCGTACAATGAGCAGTTCTTC	CASAPAAGPYNEQFF
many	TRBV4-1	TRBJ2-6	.	TGCGCCAGCAGCCAGAATAGTGGGGCCAACGTCCTGACTTTC	CASSQNSGANVLTF
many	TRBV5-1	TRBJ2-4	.	TGCGCCAGCAGCCCGGAGGGTCAGGGGAGGGCCAAAAACATTCAGTACTTC	CASSPEGQGRAKNIQYF
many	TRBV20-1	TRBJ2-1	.	TGCAGTGCCCCCCGGGACTTTGGCGACAATGAGCAGTTCTTC	CSAPRDFGDNEQFF
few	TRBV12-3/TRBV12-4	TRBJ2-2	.	TGTGCCAGCAGTTTGATAGAAACCGGGGAGCTGTTTTTT	CASSLIETGELFF
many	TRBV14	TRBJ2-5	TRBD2	TGTGCCAGCAGCCAGCTACTAGCGCGGCGGGGGGAGACCCAGTACTTC	CASSQLLARRGETQYF
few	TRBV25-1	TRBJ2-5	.	TGTGCCAGCAGTGAATTCCAGCAGAAAGAGACCCAGTACTTC	CASSEFQQKETQYF
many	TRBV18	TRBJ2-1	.	TGTGCCAGCTCACCTGGGACTCAGGTGGGTGAGCAGTTCTTC	CASSPGTQVGEQFF
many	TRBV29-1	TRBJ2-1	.	TGCAGCGTTGGTGTGGTTACGGGCAATGAGCAGTTCTTC	CSVGVVTGNEQFF
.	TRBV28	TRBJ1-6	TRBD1	TGTGCCAGCAGCTCGAAGGGACAGAGAAATTCACCCCTCCACTTT	CASSSKGQRNSPLHF
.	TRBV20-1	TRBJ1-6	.	TGCAGTGCTAGAGATTTGCAGGGTAATTCACCCCTCCACTTT	CSARDLQGNSPLHF
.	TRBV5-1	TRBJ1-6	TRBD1	TGCGCCAGCAGCTTGGGGACAGGGGCTAATTCACCCCTCCACTTT	CASSLGTGANSPLHF
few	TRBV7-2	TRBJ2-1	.	TGTGCCAGCAGCTTAGAACTGGGCCCCGGTTTCAATGAGCAGTTCTTC	CASSLELGPGFNEQFF
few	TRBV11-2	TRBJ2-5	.	TGTGCCAGCAGCCCGGCAAAGACCCAGTACTTC	CASSPAKTQYF
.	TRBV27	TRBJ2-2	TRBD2	TGTGCCAGCAGTTCCTCAGGGACTAGCGGGAGTACCGGGGAGCTGTTTTTT	CASSSSGTSGSTGELFF
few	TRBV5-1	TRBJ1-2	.	TGCGCCAGCACGCAGGGAAGTGGCTACACCTTC	CASTQGSGYTF
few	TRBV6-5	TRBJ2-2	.	TGTGCCAGCAGACCCCCCGGGGACCCCTCGAACACCGGGGAGCTGTTTTTT	CASRPPGDPSNTGELFF
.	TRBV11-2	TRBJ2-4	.	TGTGCCACGAAACCGAGACTAGGCTCATTTGGGGAGAACATTCAGTACTTC	CATKPRLGSFGENIQYF
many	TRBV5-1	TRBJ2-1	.	TGCGCCAGCAAGGGCTACGTTAACAATGAGCAGTTCTTC	CASKGYVNNEQFF
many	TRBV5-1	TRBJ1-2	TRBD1	TGCGCCAGCAGCTCCGGACAGGGGGCTAACTATGGCTACACCTTC	CASSSGQGANYGYTF
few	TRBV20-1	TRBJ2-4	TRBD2	TGCAGTGCTAGAGTGGGGGGAGGGACAAACATTCAGTACTTC	CSARVGGGTNIQYF
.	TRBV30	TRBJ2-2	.	TGTGCCTGGAGAGCCGGGTGGAACACCGGGGAGCTGTTTTTT	CAWRAGWNTGELFF
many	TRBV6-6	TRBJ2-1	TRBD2	TGTGCCAGCAGTAAGCGGGAGCCCCTTAGGGATGAGCAGTTCTTC	CASSKREPLRDEQFF
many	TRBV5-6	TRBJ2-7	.	TGTGCCAGCAGCCTCACAGGGTACGAGCAGTACTTC	CASSLTGYEQYF
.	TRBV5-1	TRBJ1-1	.	TGCGCCAGCAGCCAGTACGGGGGGGCCCAAGATGAAGCTTTATTT	CASSQYGGAQDEALF
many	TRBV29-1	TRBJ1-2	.	TGCAGCGTTGAAGTGCTGACATCCACTCCAGGGTACTATGGCTACACCTTC	CSVEVLTSTPGYYGYTF
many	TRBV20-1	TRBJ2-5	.	TGCAGTGCTAGAGTGGAGACCCAGTACTTC	CSARVETQYF
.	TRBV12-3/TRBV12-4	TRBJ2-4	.	TGTGCCAGCAGTTTAAAGGGGGTAGACAAAAACATTCAGTACTTC	CASSLKGVDKNIQYF
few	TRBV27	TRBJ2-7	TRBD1	TGTGCCAGCAGCCCAAGGAAGGACAGGAGCTCCTACGAGCAGTACTTC	CASSPRKDRSSYEQYF
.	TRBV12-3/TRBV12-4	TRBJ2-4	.	TGTGCCAGCAGTCATACGGGAGCCAAAAACATTCAGTACTTC	CASSHTGAKNIQYF
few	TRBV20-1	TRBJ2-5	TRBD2	TGCAGTGCTAGAGATCCGGGAGGAGTAGAGACCCAGTACTTC	CSARDPGGVETQYF
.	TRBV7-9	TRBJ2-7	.	TGTGCCAGCAGCCCGACGGAATTGAGGAATTACTACGAGCAGTACTTC	CASSPTELRNYYEQYF
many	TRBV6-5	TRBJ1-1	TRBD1	TGTGCCAGCAGTCAAATACAGGGGAGAGTCACTGAAGCTTTCTTT	CASSQIQGRVTEAFF
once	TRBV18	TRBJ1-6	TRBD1	TGTGCCAGCTCAACTTCGACAGGGGGCTTAAATTCACCCCTCCACTTT	CASSTSTGGLNSPLHF
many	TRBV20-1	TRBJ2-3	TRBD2	TGCAGTGCTAGAGATCGAAGCGGGAGGGCGGATACGCAGTATTTT	CSARDRSGRADTQYF
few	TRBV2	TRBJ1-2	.	TGTGCCAGCAGTGAGTACAGTGGCTACACCTTC	CASSEYSGYTF
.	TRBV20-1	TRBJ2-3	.	TGCAGTGCTAGACAGGGGTTCGGTACGCAGTATTTT	CSARQGFGTQYF
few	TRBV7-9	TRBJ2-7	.	TGTGCCAGCAGCACTGACACCTACTCCTACGAGCAGTACTTC	CASSTDTYSYEQYF
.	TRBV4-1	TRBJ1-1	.	TGCGCCAGCAGCGGCGGGGTCATGAACACTGAAGCTTTCTTT	CASSGGVMNTEAFF